The clone carrying this T cell receptor beta chain appeared a single time. Its antigen is still unknown. This sample is part of a study of T cell responses to AZD1222 COVID-19 vaccine. Clones were sequenced by immunoSEQ multiplex PCR, and TCRdb holds only the in-frame ones, with some missing. The sample consists of over 100,000 clones, more than 75% of them appearing once. V was pared by 0 bases and J by 0 bases, with 10 bases between. From germline, CDR1 is SGHNT and CDR2 YYREEE (reference sequence). The CDR3 sequence is 16 residues long. Broader study findings: Increased Spike-specific TCR breadth and depth were observed after two AZD1222 doses.

The sample in question was peripheral blood, obtained 28 days after the second AZD1222 dose. This chain joins TRBV5-4 and TRBJ1-3, with D uncertain. The receptor comes from an adult who received the AZD1222 COVID-19 vaccine. The CDR3 DNA reads as TGTGCCAGCAGCTTGGATTCCCCCCTCTCTGGAAACACCATATATTTT. This encodes CASSLDSPLSGNTIYF.